One sample yielded the 32 T cell receptor beta chains listed below, sequenced in a study of beta chain features in type 1 diabetes. TCRB transcripts that were expressed got sequenced, as all of the isolated RNA had been reverse transcribed. Assay: immunoSEQ multiplex PCR; the TCRdb copy retains only in-frame clones and omits some. The data contain under 150,000 clones, 6% to 7.5% of them singletons. Input material: central memory CD4+ T cells from blood. The receptor source for this set is a woman in her thirties in good health.

The rearrangement uses TRBV18 and TRBJ1-2, with 7 bases aligning to TRBD1. The CDR3 is made up of 16 amino acids. The junction had 12 bases not matched to a gene; V was cut back by 1 base and J by 7 bases. Germline CDR1 KGHSH, CDR2 LQKENI. DNA for the CDR3: TGTGCCAGCTCACCACTGTCCCGGGACAGTTCTGGTGGCTACACCTTC. Protein sequence: CASSPLSRDSSGGYTF.

This clone was observed many times. V gene TRBV6-6 combines with J gene TRBJ1-1; tentatively, D is TRBD1 (5 bases). Between the trimmed V and J ends, which lost 9 bases and 1 base, there was a span of 12 bases. The germline V gene has CDR1 MNHNY and CDR2 SVGAGI (reference sequence). The CDR3 has 13 residues. The CDR3 loop reads CASAQDKNTEAFF. The DNA of the CDR3 is TGTGCCAGTGCCCAGGACAAGAACACTGAAGCTTTCTTT.

This clone was counted only a few times. The rearrangement joins TRBV5-1 to TRBJ2-7, with 12 nucleotides matching TRBD2. After removal of 2 bases from V and 5 bases from J, the junction contained 8 bases not matched to a gene. The CDR3 is 16 amino acids. Germline CDR1 and CDR2: SGHRS and YFSETQ. The CDR3 loop is CASSFLAGGPLNEQYF. Written as DNA, the CDR3 is TGCGCCAGCAGCTTTCTAGCGGGAGGGCCTTTAAACGAGCAGTACTTC.

The chain recombines TRBV7-2 with TRBJ1-1; no firm D call. Germline values: CDR1 SGHTA, CDR2 FQGNSA. The CDR3 length is 15 residues. Trimming pared 1 base from V and 1 base from J, leaving 10 bases between. CDR3 amino acids: CASSLDVRRNTEAFF. The DNA of the CDR3 is TGTGCCAGCAGCTTAGACGTACGCAGGAACACTGAAGCTTTCTTT. Full variable domain (remainder filled in from reference TRBV7-2 and TRBJ1-1): GAGVSQSPSNKVTEKGKDVELRCDPISGHTALYWYRQSLGQGLEFLIYFQGNSAPDKSGLPSDRFSAERTGGSVSTLTIQRTQQEDSAVYLCASSLDVRRNTEAFFGQGTRLTVV.

This clone was detected only a few times. The rearrangement uses TRBV7-2 and TRBJ2-3, with 9 bases lining up with TRBD2. Per germline, CDR1 SGHTA and CDR2 FQGNSA. V was pared by 2 bases and J by 1 base, with 10 bases of the junction left unmatched. This CDR3 has 18 residues. In nucleotides, the CDR3 is TGTGCCAGCAGCTTACGGCCCGGTAGCGGGAGTGGCACAGATACGCAGTATTTT. It codes for CASSLRPGSGSGTDTQYF.

There are a few counts of this clone. V usage is TRBV11-2 and J usage is TRBJ2-3, with 7 bases aligning to TRBD2. Germline CDR1 SGHAT, CDR2 FQNNGV. The CDR3 extends over 15 amino acids. V shed 4 bases, J shed 5 bases, and the junction held 9 bases outside the gene matches. The CDR3 region is CASSSSSGTLDTQYF. The CDR3 DNA sequence: TGTGCCAGCAGCTCCTCCAGCGGGACGTTAGATACGCAGTATTTT. The variable domain in full, with the rest retrieved from reference TRBV11-2 and TRBJ2-3, is EAGVAQSPRYKIIEKRQSVAFWCNPISGHATLYWYQQILGQGPKLLIQFQNNGVVDDSQLPKDRFSAERLKGVDSTLKIQPAKLEDSAVYLCASSSSSGTLDTQYFGPGTRLTVL.

This clone occurred a few times. The chain has TRBV7-8 and TRBJ2-5, with 8 nucleotides matching TRBD1. Per germline, CDR1 SGHVS and CDR2 FQNEAQ. The CDR3 covers 16 residues. With V trimmed by 4 bases and J by 6 bases, 13 bases remained unmatched. In DNA, the CDR3 is TGTGCCAGCAGCTCAGCTGGGGCAGGGGGCTGGAAGACCCAGTACTTC. Translation: CASSSAGAGGWKTQYF. The variable domain in full, with the rest retrieved from reference TRBV7-8 and TRBJ2-5, is GAGVSQSPRYKVAKRGQDVALRCDPISGHVSLFWYQQALGQGPEFLTYFQNEAQLDKSGLPSDRFFAERPEGSVSTLKIQRTQQEDSAVYLCASSSAGAGGWKTQYFGPGTRLLVL.

The rearrangement joins TRBV5-6 to TRBJ2-3; maybe TRBD1 (6 bases). Germline V gives CDR1 SGHDT, CDR2 YYEEEE. The CDR3 consists of 13 residues. The V end lost 4 bases, the J end lost 10 bases, and 16 bases lay between the germline ends. CDR3 amino acids: CASSRGRGRAQYF. The CDR3 DNA reads as TGTGCCAGCAGCAGAGGCAGGGGTCGAGCGCAGTATTTT.

This sequence joins TRBV7-3 and TRBJ2-2; D is perhaps TRBD2 (6 bases). Germline CDR1 SGHTA, CDR2 FQGTGA. This CDR3 contains 16 residues. V lost 5 bases and J lost 3, with 16 bases in between. The CDR3 coding sequence is TGTGCCAGCAGCCAAACCCCCGGGGGTCACACCGGGGAGCTGTTTTTT. Residues: CASSQTPGGHTGELFF.

The chain recombines TRBV7-2 with TRBJ2-2, with D tentatively TRBD2 (6 bases). The germline V gene encodes CDR1 SGHTA and CDR2 FQGNSA. V dropped 5 bases and J dropped 7 bases, with 17 bases sitting between them. This CDR3 is 15 amino acids long. In DNA, the CDR3 is TGTGCCAGCAGCCAGGCGGGGAGGTTGGTCGGGGAGCTGTTTTTT. Amino acid sequence: CASSQAGRLVGELFF.

This clone was observed at least ten times. CDR3 sequence reads: CASSQRTGTSGYEQYF. The DNA for the CDR3 is TGTGCCAGCAGCCAGAGAACCGGGACTAGCGGTTACGAGCAGTACTTC. V and J are TRBV4-2 and TRBJ2-7; 11 nucleotides line up with TRBD2. This CDR3 is 16 amino acids long. V was clipped by 3 bases and J by 4 bases; unmatched bases: 8. CDR1 is LGHNA, CDR2 YNFKEQ, per germline.

This clone occurred a few times. V and J are TRBV28 and TRBJ2-3, with D tentatively TRBD1 (5 bases). Per germline, CDR1 MDHEN and CDR2 SYDVKM. Trimming shortened V by 2 bases and J by 4 bases, and 7 bases separated the two germline ends. The CDR3 consists of 13 residues. CDR3 protein: CASSLRGADTQYF. The CDR3 DNA reads as TGTGCCAGCAGTTTAAGGGGCGCAGATACGCAGTATTTT.

This clone was counted between two and nine times. V is TRBV2 and J is TRBJ2-1, with a possible D match to TRBD1 (6 bases). Germline loops: CDR1 SNHLY, CDR2 FYNNEI. This CDR3 is 14 amino acids long. The V end lost 3 bases, the J end lost 8 bases, and 14 bases lay between the germline ends. As DNA, the CDR3 is TGTGCCAGCAGTGAGAGGGGGAACTTGGATGAGCAGTTCTTC. Amino acid sequence: CASSERGNLDEQFF.

The rearrangement links TRBV18 to TRBJ1-1, with 9 bases lining up with TRBD1. The CDR3 has 13 amino acids. Germline V gene sequence: CDR1 KGHSH, CDR2 LQKENI. After removal of 4 bases from V and 5 bases from J, the junction contained 2 bases not matched to a gene. This CDR3 reads CASSRTGETEAFF. CDR3 nucleotide sequence: TGTGCCAGCTCACGGACAGGGGAAACTGAAGCTTTCTTT.

In this sample, this clone turned up a few times. The chain joins TRBV30 to TRBJ1-1; 9 nucleotides match TRBD1. CDR1 and CDR2 (germline): GTSNPN, SVGIG (reference sequence). J lost 10 bases, V lost 3 bases, and 9 bases had no gene match. CDR3 length equals 13 residues. The CDR3 here is CAWSTGQGGGAFF. The CDR3 nucleotides read TGTGCCTGGAGCACGGGACAGGGAGGGGGAGCTTTCTTT.

This clone was seen a few times. This chain joins TRBV28 and TRBJ1-1; 9 positions agree with TRBD1. Trimming took 5 bases from V and 5 from J; bases not matched to a gene: 12. This CDR3 region has 16 residues. Germline CDR1 is MDHEN and CDR2 is SYDVKM. The CDR3 DNA follows: TGTGCCAGCAGTCCCTTGGGGACAGGGAGGAAAACTGAAGCTTTCTTT. Amino acids: CASSPLGTGRKTEAFF.

This clone occurred a few times. The rearrangement links TRBV5-1 to TRBJ2-5, with TRBD1 identical over 8 bases. CDR1 is SGHRS and CDR2 is YFSETQ in the germline V gene. With 4 bases clipped from V and 3 bases from J, the junction kept 2 bases outside the gene matches. The CDR3 loop spans 13 amino acids. This CDR3 is CASSPQGEETQYF. CDR3 bases: TGCGCCAGCAGCCCACAGGGGGAAGAGACCCAGTACTTC.

This clone occurred a few times. The genes are TRBV28 and TRBJ2-5; possible D gene TRBD2, 6 bases. The CDR3 contains 13 residues. The germline V gene has CDR1 MDHEN and CDR2 SYDVKM. V dropped 8 bases and J dropped 3 bases, with 13 bases sitting between them. CDR3 region: CASVEGRKETQYF. The CDR3 DNA is TGTGCCAGCGTGGAGGGGCGAAAAGAGACCCAGTACTTC. Supplemented by reference TRBV28 and TRBJ2-5, the full variable domain reads DVKVTQSSRYLVKRTGEKVFLECVQDMDHENMFWYRQDPGLGLRLIYFSYDVKMKEKGDIPEGYSVSREKKERFSLILESASTNQTSMYLCASVEGRKETQYFGPGTRLLVL.

The CDR3: CASSSTGGWTDTQYF. CDR3 coding DNA: TGCGCCAGCAGCTCGACAGGGGGCTGGACAGATACGCAGTATTTT. The chain is built from TRBV5-1 and TRBJ2-3; 10 bases fit TRBD1. V lost 3 bases and J lost 3; bases outside the gene matches: 4. This CDR3 region has 15 residues. Germline V gives CDR1 SGHRS, CDR2 YFSETQ.

As concerns this clone: At one boundary the junction diverges from the germline segment, which might be a read error. The same CDR3 is also encoded by other DNA sequences in this sample. V is TRBV27 and J is TRBJ2-2; D may be TRBD2 (5 bases). In germline, CDR1 is MNHEY, CDR2 SMNVEV (reference sequence). This CDR3 is 17 amino acids long. The CDR3 bases are TGTGCCAGCAGTTACAGACCCGGGAACCAAGTCACCGGGGAGCTGTTCTTT. This translates into CASSYRPGNQVTGELFF.

The chain links TRBV11-2 to TRBJ1-2; TRBD1 is a possible D gene (5 bases). The CDR3 has 13 residues. Germline assignment: CDR1 SGHAT and CDR2 FQNNGV. Trimming removed 3 bases from V and 4 bases from J, with 9 bases in between. CDR3 protein: CASSLGRAYGYTF. Written as DNA, the CDR3 is TGTGCCAGCAGCTTGGGCAGGGCCTATGGCTACACCTTC.

The rearrangement joins TRBV4-1 to TRBJ2-2, with D unresolved. This CDR3 comprises 15 residues. Germline V gene data show CDR1 as MGHRA and CDR2 as YSYEKL. V dropped 2 bases and J dropped 5 bases, with 12 bases sitting between them. CDR3 in amino acids: CASSQSPSRTGELFF. CDR3 in DNA: TGCGCCAGCAGCCAAAGCCCGTCGAGGACCGGGGAGCTGTTTTTT.

The chain links TRBV27 to TRBJ2-1; D not resolved. The germline V and J ends were trimmed by 0 bases and 6 bases, with 12 bases remaining between them. This CDR3 has 15 residues. The germline CDR1 and CDR2 sequences are MNHEY and SMNVEV (reference sequence). Here the CDR3 reads CASSLSSPKLNEQFF. As DNA, the CDR3 is TGTGCCAGCAGTTTATCGTCCCCGAAGCTCAATGAGCAGTTCTTC.

This chain links TRBV5-4 with TRBJ2-1; 8 bases agree with TRBD1. CDR1 and CDR2 from the germline V gene are SGHNT and YYREEE (reference sequence). V was clipped by 6 bases and J by 1 base; unmatched bases: 12. The CDR3 loop spans 17 amino acids. This CDR3 reads CASMRGRGQKSYNEQFF. CDR3 nucleotides: TGTGCCAGCATGCGGGGCAGGGGGCAGAAATCCTACAATGAGCAGTTCTTC.

This clone was detected a few times. This chain joins TRBV4-1 and TRBJ2-3; 10 bases map to TRBD1. The junction had 2 bases not matched to a gene; V was cut back by 1 base and J by 4 bases. The CDR3 totals 15 residues. Germline V lookup: CDR1 MGHRA, CDR2 YSYEKL. CDR3 nucleotides: TGCGCCAGCAGCCAAGGACAGGGGGCGTCAGATACGCAGTATTTT. It encodes CASSQGQGASDTQYF.

This clone was seen a few times. V usage is TRBV6-5 and J usage is TRBJ2-3; TRBD2 matches 8 bases. V lost 6 bases to trimming and J lost 0 bases; unmatched junction nucleotides: 5. The length of the CDR3 is 15 residues. Germline lookup yields CDR1 MNHEY and CDR2 SVGAGI. Here the CDR3 DNA reads TGTGCCAGCAGAGATAGCGGGATCAGCACAGATACGCAGTATTTT. Its translation: CASRDSGISTDTQYF.

This clone has more than one count but fewer than ten. The chain carries TRBV2 and TRBJ2-1; no clear D gene. The germline V and J ends were trimmed by 3 bases and 2 bases, with 8 bases remaining between them. The CDR3 contains 14 residues. The germline CDR1 and CDR2 sequences are SNHLY and FYNNEI. Here the CDR3 reads CASSERPTYNEQFF. CDR3 coding DNA: TGTGCCAGCAGTGAGCGGCCGACCTACAATGAGCAGTTCTTC.

This clone turned up a few times. The chain couples TRBV7-2 to TRBJ1-5; 9 positions match TRBD1. The CDR3 consists of 16 residues. V lost 5 bases to trimming and J lost 0 bases; unmatched junction nucleotides: 5. Germline V gene sequence: CDR1 SGHTA, CDR2 FQGNSA. Written as DNA, the CDR3 is TGTGCCAGCAGCCGGACAGGGGTCCTTAGCAATCAGCCCCAGCATTTT. Encoded protein: CASSRTGVLSNQPQHF.

The gene calls are TRBV18 and TRBJ1-3; D remains ambiguous. Trimming shortened V by 5 bases and J by 0 bases, and 11 bases separated the two germline ends. CDR1 is KGHSH, CDR2 LQKENI, per germline. The CDR3 contains 15 residues. CDR3 bases: TGTGCCAGCTCAGCAGATGGTAACTCTGGAAACACCATATATTTT. Its translation is CASSADGNSGNTIYF.

The rearrangement joins TRBV29-1 to TRBJ2-1, with TRBD1 matching 8 bases. This CDR3 contains 14 residues. Looked up from germline, CDR1 is SQVTM and CDR2 is ANQGSEA. V lost 7 bases to trimming and J lost 6 bases; unmatched junction nucleotides: 11. The CDR3 nucleotides are TGCAGCGCAATCCCAGGACAGGGCGGCAATGAGCAGTTCTTC. It is translated as CSAIPGQGGNEQFF.

This clone was found a few times. The V call is TRBV5-7, the J call TRBJ2-7, with D perhaps TRBD2 (7 bases). TRBV5-7 is annotated as an ORF whose role is uncertain. This CDR3 spans 15 amino acids. The V gene lost 4 bases and the J gene lost 3 bases, with 17 bases spanning the gap. CDR3 protein: CASSLRGGQVYEQYF. The DNA for the CDR3 is TGTGCCAGCAGCCTGAGGGGGGGCCAGGTCTACGAGCAGTACTTC.

This chain uses TRBV19 with TRBJ2-1, with D uncertain. The CDR3 sequence is 11 residues long. Trimming removed 10 bases at V and 4 bases at J, with 8 bases between. Per germline, CDR1 LNHDA and CDR2 SQIVND (reference sequence). CDR3 amino acids: CATMFYNEQFF. CDR3 DNA sequence: TGTGCCACCATGTTTTACAATGAGCAGTTCTTC. Full variable domain (missing parts from reference TRBV19 and TRBJ2-1): DGGITQSPKYLFRKEGQNVTLSCEQNLNHDAMYWYRQDPGQGLRLIYYSQIVNDFQKGDIAEGYSVSREKKESFPLTVTSAQKNPTAFYLCATMFYNEQFFGPGTRLTVL.